The 16 T cell receptor beta chains below all came from one sample that was sequenced in a study of response to subunit inactivated influenza vaccine (dated by TCRdb to 2017 to 2018). Receptor libraries were prepared by RT-PCR. The sequencer listed for this sample is Illumina HiSeq 2500. TCRdb reanalyzed the raw reads on its own, using fastp at Q25 for trimming and MiXCR for clone calling, and kept in-frame beta chains. Entries that share a CDR3 protein sequence are merged under the most common genes and DNA. For this sample the table gives more than 600,000 distinct CDR3 sequences, of which about 18% were detected only once. The top ten hold roughly a tenth of the sample. The specimen was PBMCs from blood, collected about 5 days after vaccination. The receptor source for this set is a middle-aged man who received an inactivated influenza vaccine. Donor details come from another sample of the same person, matched by shared clones.

The chain uses TRBV11-2 and TRBJ2-4, with 16 bases matching TRBD2. There are 19 residues in the CDR3. Germline lookup yields CDR1 SGHAT and CDR2 FQNNGV. The J segment lost 1 base and the V segment lost 2 bases, leaving 5 bases of the junction unmatched. The CDR3 spells CASSLLGTSGRGAKNIQYF. The CDR3 coding sequence is TGTGCCAGCAGCTTACTCGGGACTAGCGGGAGGGGTGCCAAAAACATTCAGTACTTC.

This clonotype was counted ten times or more. This chain connects TRBV12-3 or TRBV12-4 to TRBJ2-3, with D possibly called TRBD1 or TRBD2 (6 bases each). This CDR3 has 14 amino acids. Trimming took 2 bases from V and 4 from J, leaving 10 bases between them. The CDR3 is CASSLSGAADTQYF. The CDR3, as DNA: TGTGCCAGCAGTTTATCGGGGGCGGCAGATACGCAGTATTTT.

This clonotype was counted ten times or more. This chain links TRBV29-1 with TRBJ2-3, with D possibly matching TRBD2 (6 bases). Germline CDR1 is SQVTM and CDR2 is ANQGSEA. The V gene lost 3 bases and the J gene lost 3 bases, with 10 bases spanning the gap. The CDR3 has 13 residues. CDR3 in amino acids: CSVDIGRTDTQYF. CDR3 nucleotide sequence: TGCAGCGTTGACATCGGGAGAACAGATACGCAGTATTTT.

The V gene is TRBV14, the J gene TRBJ2-1; TRBD2 is a possible D gene (6 bases). Trimming stripped 2 bases from V and 3 bases from J, with 17 bases between. The CDR3 is made up of 17 amino acids. Germline V gene sequence: CDR1 SGHDN, CDR2 FVKESK. CDR3 DNA sequence: TGTGCCAGCAGCCAATATTCAGCGGGCTTTTTCTACAATGAGCAGTTCTTC. It translates to CASSQYSAGFFYNEQFF.

This clonotype was seen more than once but under ten times. The CDR3 sequence is CASSPYRDSPSAIYF. Written as DNA, the CDR3 is TGTGCCAGCAGCCCCTACCGGGACAGTCCGAGCGCCATATATTTT. This chain joins TRBV3-1 and TRBJ1-3; 7 bases line up with TRBD1. The germline V gene encodes CDR1 LGHDT and CDR2 YNNKEL (reference sequence). Trimming cost V 4 bases and J 11 bases; bases outside gene matches: 14. The CDR3 has 15 residues.

V and J are TRBV5-6 and TRBJ2-5; 7 bases map to TRBD2. Trimming cost V 0 bases and J 4 bases; bases outside gene matches: 6. CDR1 and CDR2 (germline): SGHDT, YYEEEE. The CDR3 length is 15 residues. The CDR3 loop reads CASSLGGLTLETQYF. The CDR3 bases are TGTGCCAGCAGCTTGGGGGGACTAACGCTAGAGACCCAGTACTTC.

The J gene is TRBJ1-2, the V gene TRBV7-2, with TRBD1 identical over 7 bases. V lost 5 bases to trimming and J lost 2 bases; unmatched junction nucleotides: 8. The CDR3 totals 15 residues. Germline CDR1 is SGHTA and CDR2 is FQGNSA. CDR3: CASSTTGQSNYGYTF. CDR3 in DNA: TGTGCCAGCAGCACAACGGGACAGAGCAACTATGGCTACACCTTC.

This clonotype was seen repeatedly, ten times or more. J is TRBJ2-1 and V is TRBV10-3, with D perhaps TRBD1 (5 bases). Trimming removed 4 bases from V and 6 bases from J, with 10 bases in between. Germline V CDR1 and CDR2: ENHRY, SYGVKD. This CDR3 contains 13 residues. Written as DNA, the CDR3 is TGTGCCATCAGTGTAGACAGCTTCAATGAGCAGTTCTTC. Protein product: CAISVDSFNEQFF.

The CDR3 region is CASSVSREVEQFF. The CDR3, as DNA: TGTGCCAGCAGTGTCAGCAGGGAAGTTGAGCAGTTCTTC. The genes are TRBV2 and TRBJ2-1; a possible D gene is TRBD1 (5 bases). Trimming left V 4 bases short and J 9 bases short, with 13 bases between. This CDR3 has 13 residues. Germline CDR1 reads SNHLY; CDR2 reads FYNNEI.

The chain joins TRBV27 to TRBJ2-1; 13 positions match TRBD2. Trimming at V came to 4 bases and at J to 6 bases, leaving 3 bases not matched to a gene. Germline V gene sequence: CDR1 MNHEY, CDR2 SMNVEV (reference sequence). The length of the CDR3 is 15 residues. The CDR3 spells CASSSGTSGINEQFF. In nucleotides, the CDR3 is TGTGCCAGCAGTTCAGGGACTAGCGGGATCAATGAGCAGTTCTTC.

This sequence joins TRBV7-9 and TRBJ1-1; D uncertain. Deletions cut 3 bases from V and 1 base from J, with 12 bases between. The CDR3 runs 15 residues. CDR1 and CDR2 from the germline V gene are SEHNR and FQNEAQ (reference sequence). The CDR3 sequence is CASSFRSAQNTEAFF. In DNA, the CDR3 is TGTGCCAGCAGCTTCCGTTCAGCGCAGAACACTGAAGCTTTCTTT.

The chain joins TRBV20-1 to TRBJ1-2, with TRBD1 matching over 7 bases. J was trimmed by 5 bases and V by 6 bases; bases with no gene match: 12. The CDR3 is made up of 14 amino acids. The germline CDR1 and CDR2 sequences are DFQATT and SNEGSKA (reference sequence). The CDR3 DNA reads TGCAGTGCGGTTGGGACAGCATCATTATATGGCTACACCTTC. As protein: CSAVGTASLYGYTF.

This clonotype was found many times. Here the CDR3 DNA reads TGCAGTGCTAGAGATAAGGACCAGTCCTTCAACTATGGCTACACCTTC. Translating gives CSARDKDQSFNYGYTF. This chain links TRBV20-1 with TRBJ1-2; D remains unclear. V was clipped by 0 bases and J by 2 bases, with 16 bases between them. Germline V gives CDR1 DFQATT, CDR2 SNEGSKA (reference sequence). The CDR3 is made up of 16 amino acids.

This clonotype came up once. J is TRBJ2-5 and V is TRBV12-3 or TRBV12-4; 11 positions match TRBD2. V dropped 5 bases and J dropped 1; count of bases not matched to a gene: 6. This CDR3 is 16 amino acids long. The CDR3 nucleotides are TGTGCCAGCAGTCCAGGACTAGCGGGTCTCCAAGAGACCCAGTACTTC. It specifies CASSPGLAGLQETQYF.

This clonotype has ten or more counts. V usage is TRBV12-3 or TRBV12-4 and J usage is TRBJ2-7, with D perhaps matching TRBD2 (5 bases). With 2 bases removed from V and 3 bases from J, the gap between germline ends came to 11 bases. The CDR3 runs to 14 residues. The CDR3 loop reads CASSLMVGSYEQYF. CDR3 DNA sequence: TGTGCCAGCAGTTTAATGGTAGGGAGCTACGAGCAGTACTTC.

This clonotype came up a few times. The rearrangement joins TRBV27 to TRBJ2-7; TRBD2 agrees at 7 bases. Germline V gene sequence: CDR1 MNHEY, CDR2 SMNVEV (reference sequence). This CDR3 has 13 amino acids. V lost 4 bases, J lost 7 bases, and 7 bases stayed unmatched. CDR3 coding DNA: TGTGCCAGCAGTTGGGACTATGCCGGGGAGCAGTACTTC. It codes for CASSWDYAGEQYF.